This record looks at one T cell receptor (beta chain) sequence and its context. The antigen remains unidentified. This sample is drawn from a study of a mutant IDH1 vaccine in newly diagnosed glioma. Study as a whole: With temozolomide cycles, or 4-6 weeks after radiotherapy alone, vaccination was started.

Time point here: week 47, end of study. Mutant IDH1 20-mer peptide, at 300 ug, made up each vaccine dose, with topical imiquimod. Across weeks 1, 3, 5, 7, 11, 15, 19 and 23, patients received a vaccination each time, eight in all. Germline V gives CDR1 SGHDN, CDR2 FVKESK. With 5 bases removed from V and 6 bases from J, the gap between germline ends came to 13 bases. The CDR3 length is 13 residues. Repertoires were generated with immunoSEQ multiplex PCR, while TCRdb's copy carries only in-frame clones and drops some. The sample consists of roughly 51,000 clones, about 88% of them appearing once. Sequenced material: PBMCs, taken from a glioma patient whose treatment included an IDH1 peptide vaccine. This chain uses TRBV14 with TRBJ1-2, with unresolved D. The origin of this receptor is a woman aged 25 to 45 with glioma. Some clones in this sample may be carry-over from other donors' samples. In DNA, the CDR3 is TGTGCCAGCAGCTATGACATAAAAGATGGCTACACCTTC. Its protein product is CASSYDIKDGYTF.